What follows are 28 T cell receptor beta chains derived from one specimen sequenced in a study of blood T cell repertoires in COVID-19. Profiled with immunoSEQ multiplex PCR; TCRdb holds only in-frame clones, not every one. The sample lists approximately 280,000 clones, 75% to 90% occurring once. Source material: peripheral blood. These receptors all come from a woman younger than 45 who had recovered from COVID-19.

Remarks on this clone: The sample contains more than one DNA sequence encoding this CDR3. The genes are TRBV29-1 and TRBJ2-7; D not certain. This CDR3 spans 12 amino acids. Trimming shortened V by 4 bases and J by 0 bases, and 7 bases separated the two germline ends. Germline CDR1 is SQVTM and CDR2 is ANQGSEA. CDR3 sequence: CSVGGASYEQYF. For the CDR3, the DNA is TGCAGCGTTGGCGGAGCCTCCTACGAGCAGTACTTC.

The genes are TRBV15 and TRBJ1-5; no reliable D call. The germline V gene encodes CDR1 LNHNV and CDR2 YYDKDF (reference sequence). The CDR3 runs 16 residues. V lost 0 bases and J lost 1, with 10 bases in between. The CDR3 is CATSRDWRRSNQPQHF. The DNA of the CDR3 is TGTGCCACCAGCAGAGACTGGAGAAGGAGCAATCAGCCCCAGCATTTT.

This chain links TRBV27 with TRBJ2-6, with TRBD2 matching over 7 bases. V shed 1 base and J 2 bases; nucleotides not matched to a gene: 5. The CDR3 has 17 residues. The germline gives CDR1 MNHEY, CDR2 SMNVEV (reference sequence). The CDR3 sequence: CASSLLVGGAGANVLTF. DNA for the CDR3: TGTGCCAGCAGTTTATTGGTGGGGGGGGCTGGGGCCAACGTCCTGACTTTC. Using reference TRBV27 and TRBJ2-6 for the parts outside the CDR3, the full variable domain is EAQVTQNPRYLITVTGKKLTVTCSQNMNHEYMSWYRQDPGLGLRQIYYSMNVEVTDKGDVPEGYKVSRKEKRNFPLILESPSPNQTSLYFCASSLLVGGAGANVLTFGAGSRLTVL.

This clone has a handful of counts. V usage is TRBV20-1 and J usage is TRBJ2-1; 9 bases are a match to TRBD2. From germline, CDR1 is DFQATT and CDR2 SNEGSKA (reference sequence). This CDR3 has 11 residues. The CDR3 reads CRRGGYNEQFF. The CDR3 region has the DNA TGCAGGCGGGGGGGCTACAATGAGCAGTTCTTC.

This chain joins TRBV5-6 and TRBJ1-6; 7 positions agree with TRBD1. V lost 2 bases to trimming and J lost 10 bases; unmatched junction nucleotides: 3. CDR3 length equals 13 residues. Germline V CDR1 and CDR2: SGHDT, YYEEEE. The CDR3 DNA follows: TGTGCCAGCAGCTTAAGGGGGCGGTCACCCCTCCACTTT. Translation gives CASSLRGRSPLHF.

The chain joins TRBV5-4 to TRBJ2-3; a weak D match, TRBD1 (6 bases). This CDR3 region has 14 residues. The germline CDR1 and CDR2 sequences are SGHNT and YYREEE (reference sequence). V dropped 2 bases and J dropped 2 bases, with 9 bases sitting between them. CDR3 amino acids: CASSLRTATDTQYF. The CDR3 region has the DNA TGTGCCAGCAGCTTAAGGACAGCCACAGATACGCAGTATTTT.

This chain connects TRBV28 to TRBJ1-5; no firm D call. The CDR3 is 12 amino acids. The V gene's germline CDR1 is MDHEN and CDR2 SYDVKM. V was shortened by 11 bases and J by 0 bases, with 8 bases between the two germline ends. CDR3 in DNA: TGTGCCGGAGGAGATAGCAATCAGCCCCAGCATTTT. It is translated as CAGGDSNQPQHF.

The CDR3 here is CASSLESFQPQHF. The CDR3 DNA follows: TGTGCCAGCAGCTTAGAGAGCTTTCAGCCCCAGCATTTT. The V and J genes are TRBV11-2 and TRBJ1-5, with no clear D. Germline V CDR1 and CDR2: SGHAT, FQNNGV. The ends were cut back, 0 bases at V and 6 bases at J, with 6 bases in the middle. This CDR3 spans 13 amino acids.

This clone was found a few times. In DNA form, the CDR3 reads TGTGCCAGCAGGTCAGCGGGGCAGGCAGATACGCAGTATTTT. Translated, it gives CASRSAGQADTQYF. The chain uses TRBV28 and TRBJ2-3, with 7 bases fitting TRBD2. Germline CDR1 reads MDHEN; CDR2 reads SYDVKM. The CDR3 is 14 amino acids. The V and J ends lost 6 bases and 4 bases, in that order; junction bases with no gene match: 7.

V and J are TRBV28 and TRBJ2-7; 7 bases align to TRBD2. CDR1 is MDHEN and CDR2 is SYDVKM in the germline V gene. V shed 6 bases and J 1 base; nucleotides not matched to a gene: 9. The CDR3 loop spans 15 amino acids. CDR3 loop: CASSPSGIMSYEQYF. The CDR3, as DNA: TGTGCCAGCAGCCCGAGCGGGATAATGTCCTACGAGCAGTACTTC.

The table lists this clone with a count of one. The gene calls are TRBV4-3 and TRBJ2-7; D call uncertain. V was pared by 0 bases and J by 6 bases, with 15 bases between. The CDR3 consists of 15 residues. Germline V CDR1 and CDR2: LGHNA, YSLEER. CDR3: CASSQDSLSAFEQYF. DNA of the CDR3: TGCGCCAGCAGCCAAGACTCCTTGTCCGCGTTCGAGCAGTACTTC.

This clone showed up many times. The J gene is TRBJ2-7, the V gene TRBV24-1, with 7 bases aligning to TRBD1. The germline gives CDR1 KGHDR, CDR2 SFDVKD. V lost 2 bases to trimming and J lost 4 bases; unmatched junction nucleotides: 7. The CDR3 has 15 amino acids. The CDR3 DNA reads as TGTGCCACCAGTGATTCGGGACAGAAAAATTACGAGCAGTACTTC. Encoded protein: CATSDSGQKNYEQYF.

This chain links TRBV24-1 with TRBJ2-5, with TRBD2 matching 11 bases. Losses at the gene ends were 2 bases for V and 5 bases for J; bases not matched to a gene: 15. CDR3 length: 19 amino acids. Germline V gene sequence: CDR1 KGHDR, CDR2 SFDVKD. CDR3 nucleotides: TGTGCCACCAGTGATTCTTGGGGGACTAGCGGACCCCTAGGGGAGACCCAGTACTTC. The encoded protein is CATSDSWGTSGPLGETQYF.

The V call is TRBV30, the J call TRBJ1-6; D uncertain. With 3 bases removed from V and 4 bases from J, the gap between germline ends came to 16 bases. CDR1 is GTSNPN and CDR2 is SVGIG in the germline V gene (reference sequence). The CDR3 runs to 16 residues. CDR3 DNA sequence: TGTGCCTGGAGCGCCGGGGAGGAAGGTTATAATTCACCCCTCCACTTT. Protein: CAWSAGEEGYNSPLHF.

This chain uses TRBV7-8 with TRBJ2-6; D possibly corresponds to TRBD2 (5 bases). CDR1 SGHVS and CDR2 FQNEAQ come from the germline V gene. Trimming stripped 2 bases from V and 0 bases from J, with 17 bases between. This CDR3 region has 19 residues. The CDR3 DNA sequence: TGTGCCAGCAGCTTAATGTCGGGATTTGAGAACTCTGGGGCCAACGTCCTGACTTTC. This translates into CASSLMSGFENSGANVLTF. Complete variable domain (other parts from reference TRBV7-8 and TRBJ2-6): GAGVSQSPRYKVAKRGQDVALRCDPISGHVSLFWYQQALGQGPEFLTYFQNEAQLDKSGLPSDRFFAERPEGSVSTLKIQRTQQEDSAVYLCASSLMSGFENSGANVLTFGAGSRLTVL.

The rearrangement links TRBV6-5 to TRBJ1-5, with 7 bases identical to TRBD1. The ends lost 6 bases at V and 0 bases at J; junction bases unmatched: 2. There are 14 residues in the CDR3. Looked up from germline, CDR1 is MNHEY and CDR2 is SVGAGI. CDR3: CASRGDSSNQPQHF. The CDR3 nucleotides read TGTGCCAGCAGGGGGGACAGTAGCAATCAGCCCCAGCATTTT.

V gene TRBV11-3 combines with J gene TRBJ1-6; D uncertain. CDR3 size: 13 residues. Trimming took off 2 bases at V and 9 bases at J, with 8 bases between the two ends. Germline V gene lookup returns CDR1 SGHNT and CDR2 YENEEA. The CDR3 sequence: CASSLYSSSPLHF. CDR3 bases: TGTGCCAGCAGCTTATATAGTAGTTCACCCCTCCACTTT.

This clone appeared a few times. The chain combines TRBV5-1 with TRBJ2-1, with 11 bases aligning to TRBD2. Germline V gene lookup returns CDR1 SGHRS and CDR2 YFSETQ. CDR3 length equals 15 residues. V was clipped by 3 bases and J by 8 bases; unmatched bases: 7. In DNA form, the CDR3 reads TGCGCCAGCAGCTATACCTATAGCGGGAGGGATGAGCAGTTCTTC. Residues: CASSYTYSGRDEQFF.

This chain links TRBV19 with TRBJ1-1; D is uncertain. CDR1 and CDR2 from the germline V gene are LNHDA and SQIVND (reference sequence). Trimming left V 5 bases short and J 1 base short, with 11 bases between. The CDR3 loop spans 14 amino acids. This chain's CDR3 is CASSFWGGNTEAFF. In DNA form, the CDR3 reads TGTGCCAGTAGTTTCTGGGGAGGGAACACTGAAGCTTTCTTT.

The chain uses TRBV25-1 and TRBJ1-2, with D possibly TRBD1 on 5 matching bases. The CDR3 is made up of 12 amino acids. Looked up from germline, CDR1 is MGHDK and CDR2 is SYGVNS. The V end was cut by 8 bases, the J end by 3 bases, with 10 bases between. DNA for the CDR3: TGTGCCAGCTCATGGGGCGACTATGGCTACACCTTC. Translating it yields CASSWGDYGYTF.

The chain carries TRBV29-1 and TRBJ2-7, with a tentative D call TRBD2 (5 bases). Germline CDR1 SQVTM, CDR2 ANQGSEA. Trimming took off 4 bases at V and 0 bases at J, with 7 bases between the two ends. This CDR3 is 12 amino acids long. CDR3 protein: CSVVDYSYEQYF. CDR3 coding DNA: TGCAGCGTTGTCGACTACTCCTACGAGCAGTACTTC.

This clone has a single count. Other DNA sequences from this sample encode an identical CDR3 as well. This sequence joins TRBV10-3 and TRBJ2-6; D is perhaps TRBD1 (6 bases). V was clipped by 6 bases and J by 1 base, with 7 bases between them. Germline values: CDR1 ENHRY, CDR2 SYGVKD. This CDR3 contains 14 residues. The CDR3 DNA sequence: TGTGCCATCAGCAGGGGTTCTGGGGCCAACGTCCTGACTTTC. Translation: CAISRGSGANVLTF.

CDR3 sequence reads: CASSPDNNQPQHF. The CDR3 DNA reads TGTGCCAGCAGCCCGGACAACAATCAGCCCCAGCATTTT. The V and J genes are TRBV5-4 and TRBJ1-5; tentative D call: TRBD1 (5 bases). With 4 bases removed from V and 3 bases from J, the gap between germline ends came to 8 bases. This CDR3 is built from 13 residues. CDR1 SGHNT and CDR2 YYREEE come from the germline V gene (reference sequence).

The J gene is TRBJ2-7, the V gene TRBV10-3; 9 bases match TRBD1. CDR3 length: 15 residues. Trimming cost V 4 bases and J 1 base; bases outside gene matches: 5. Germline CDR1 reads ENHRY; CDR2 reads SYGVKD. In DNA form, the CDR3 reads TGTGCCATCAGTGGGGGGACAGGGCGATCCTACGAGCAGTACTTC. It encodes CAISGGTGRSYEQYF.

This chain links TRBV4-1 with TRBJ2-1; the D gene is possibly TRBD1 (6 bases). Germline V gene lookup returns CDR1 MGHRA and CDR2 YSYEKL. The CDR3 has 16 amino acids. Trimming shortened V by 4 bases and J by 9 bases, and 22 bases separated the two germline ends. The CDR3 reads CASSLNFRGSQVEQFF. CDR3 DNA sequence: TGCGCCAGCAGCCTTAACTTTAGGGGGTCCCAGGTTGAGCAGTTCTTC.

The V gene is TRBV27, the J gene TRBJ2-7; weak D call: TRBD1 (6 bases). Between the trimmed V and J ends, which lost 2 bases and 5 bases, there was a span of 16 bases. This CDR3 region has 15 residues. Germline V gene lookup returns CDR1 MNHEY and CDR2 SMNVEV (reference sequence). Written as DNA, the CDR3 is TGTGCCAGCAGTTTACCCGGGCAGGGGCTCGACGAGCAGTACTTC. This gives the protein CASSLPGQGLDEQYF.

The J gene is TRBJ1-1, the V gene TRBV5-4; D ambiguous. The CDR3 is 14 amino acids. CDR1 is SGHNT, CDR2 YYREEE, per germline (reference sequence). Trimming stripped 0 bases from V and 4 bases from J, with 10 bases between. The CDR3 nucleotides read TGTGCCAGCAGCTTGGTAGCGGGTGCCACTGAAGCTTTCTTT. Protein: CASSLVAGATEAFF.

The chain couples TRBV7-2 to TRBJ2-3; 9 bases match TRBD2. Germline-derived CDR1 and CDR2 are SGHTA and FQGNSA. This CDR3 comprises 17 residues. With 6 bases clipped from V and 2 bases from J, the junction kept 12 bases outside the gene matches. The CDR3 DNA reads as TGTGCCAGCAGTGAGTTGGGAGCGGGGGGAGCCACAGATACGCAGTATTTT. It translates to CASSELGAGGATDTQYF.